The entry below describes one T cell receptor beta chain. The sample comes from a study of blood T cell repertoires in COVID-19. At the level of the study: Some COVID-19 samples were acute and others convalescent; all came from the United States, Italy and Spain.

Germline loops: CDR1 LGHNA, CDR2 YSLEER. This CDR3 contains 16 residues. V gave up 4 bases and J gave up 4 bases; unmatched junction bases: 6. Assay used: immunoSEQ multiplex PCR; TCRdb lists only in-frame clones, some missing. Here the sample spans nearly 200,000 clones, around 80% being singletons. This clonotype originated in a human donor with acute or convalescent COVID-19. The donor label of this sample is uncertain. The J gene is TRBJ2-6, the V gene TRBV4-3; 8 bases are shared with TRBD2. Specimen: peripheral blood. The CDR3 loop is CASSLLAGQGANVLTF. The CDR3 nucleotides read TGCGCCAGCAGCCTCTTAGCGGGACAAGGGGCCAACGTCCTGACTTTC.